The rows below give T cell receptor beta chains drawn from one sample of a study of Ad26.COV2.S vaccination and SARS-CoV-2 variants. This table comes from immunoSEQ multiplex PCR, and its TCRdb copy is limited to in-frame clones, with some not included. The sample contains roughly 350,000 clones, about 89% of which appear only once. Source: peripheral blood, taken in a trial of Ad26.COV2.S vaccine versus placebo. The receptors originated from a person aged 18-65 years who received the Ad26.COV2.S COVID-19 vaccine or a placebo. CDR3s leave out the opening cysteine and the closing phenylalanine or tryptophan.

v_call: TRBV5-6
cdr3_aa: ASSLVGVPDRAEAF

v_call: TRBV5-1
cdr3_aa: ASSGTGGTEAF

v_call: TRBV7-8
cdr3_aa: ASSPQRAVAPLH

v_call: TRBV7-9
cdr3_aa: ASTNTGPSLYEQY

v_call: TRBV25-1
cdr3_aa: ASEGWQTQY

v_call: TRBV7-9
cdr3_aa: ASSPPGAANTGELF

v_call: TRBV6-5
cdr3_aa: ASSYGTGSNQPQH

v_call: TRBV18
cdr3_aa: ASSPPGIAGGTYEQY

v_call: TRBV4-1
cdr3_aa: ASSLIRDRPYEQY

v_call: TRBV4-1
cdr3_aa: ASSQVPQGTYEQY

v_call: TRBV27
cdr3_aa: ASSPNSGNTIY

v_call: TRBV19
cdr3_aa: ASTRARDIDGVGNQPQH

v_call: TRBV19
cdr3_aa: ASSTRDGTFYGYT

v_call: TRBV4-1
cdr3_aa: ASSTQGPSYEQY

v_call: TRBV5-1
cdr3_aa: ASSRGSQETQY

v_call: TRBV19
cdr3_aa: ASSLRDRGTDTQY

v_call: TRBV13
cdr3_aa: ASIPGDRGLTYGYT

v_call: TRBV27
cdr3_aa: ASSTRDRGRRGNTEAF

v_call: TRBV9
cdr3_aa: ASSVASGGATDTQY

v_call: TRBV5-1
cdr3_aa: ASSPLAGGPTDTQY

v_call: TRBV7-8
cdr3_aa: ASSPTDQPQH

v_call: TRBV27
cdr3_aa: ASSFSGGTYEQY

v_call: TRBV4-1
cdr3_aa: ASSPGQGANEKLF

v_call: TRBV2
cdr3_aa: ASRHRENTGELF

v_call: TRBV29-1
cdr3_aa: SVEIPPRNEQY

v_call: TRBV5-1
cdr3_aa: ASSFKRGAYGANVLT

v_call: TRBV6-5
cdr3_aa: ASSKTHRGAAEAF

v_call: TRBV4-3
cdr3_aa: ASSQLTGDYEQY

v_call: TRBV6-5
cdr3_aa: ASSYSSDSVYEQY

v_call: TRBV7-6
cdr3_aa: ASSPTDRAQETQY

v_call: TRBV11-3
cdr3_aa: ASSLDRPRRAVTEAF

v_call: TRBV11-2
cdr3_aa: ASSQGPYEQY

v_call: TRBV27
cdr3_aa: ASSLGQGSDEQF